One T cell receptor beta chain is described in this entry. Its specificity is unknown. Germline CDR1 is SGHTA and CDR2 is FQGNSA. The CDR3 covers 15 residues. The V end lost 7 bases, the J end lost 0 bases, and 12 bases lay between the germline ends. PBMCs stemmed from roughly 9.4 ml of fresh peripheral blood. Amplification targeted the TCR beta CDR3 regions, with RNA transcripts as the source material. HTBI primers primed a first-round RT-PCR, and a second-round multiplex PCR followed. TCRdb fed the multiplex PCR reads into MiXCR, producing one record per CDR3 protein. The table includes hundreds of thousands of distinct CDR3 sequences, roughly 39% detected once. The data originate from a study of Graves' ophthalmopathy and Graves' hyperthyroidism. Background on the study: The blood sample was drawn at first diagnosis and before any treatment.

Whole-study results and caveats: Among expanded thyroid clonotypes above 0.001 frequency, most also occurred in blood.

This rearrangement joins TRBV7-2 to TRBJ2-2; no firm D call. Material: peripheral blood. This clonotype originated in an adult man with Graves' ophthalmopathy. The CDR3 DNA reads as TGTGCCAGCACAGCTCAAGGCGCGAACACCGGGGAGCTGTTTTTT. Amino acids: CASTAQGANTGELFF. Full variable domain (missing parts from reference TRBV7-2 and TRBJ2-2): GAGVSQSPSNKVTEKGKDVELRCDPISGHTALYWYRQSLGQGLEFLIYFQGNSAPDKSGLPSDRFSAERTGGSVSTLTIQRTQQEDSAVYLCASTAQGANTGELFFGEGSRLTVL.